This passage covers 28 T cell receptor beta chains from one sample sequenced in a study of cytomegalovirus exposure and HLA in healthy donors. Use of 60 Vbeta and 13 Jbeta primers characterized the PCR. TCRdb's table, derived via immunoSEQ multiplex PCR, lists solely in-frame clones and lacks some. The sample carries 130,000 or so clones, roughly 82% recorded once. The sequenced material came from PBMCs. Receptors originate from a male donor in good health and CMV-seropositive.

The chain recombines TRBV2 with TRBJ1-1; 8 bases map to TRBD1. From germline, CDR1 is SNHLY and CDR2 FYNNEI. V shed 4 bases and J 1 base; nucleotides not matched to a gene: 8. This CDR3 comprises 16 residues. CDR3 DNA sequence: TGTGCCAGCAGTGCCCGACAGGGGTTTTGGAACACTGAAGCTTTCTTT. Translation gives CASSARQGFWNTEAFF.

The CDR3 bases are TGTGCCAGCAGTTTATCTCCCGACAGTCGTGAAGAGCAGTACTTC. This encodes CASSLSPDSREEQYF. The chain couples TRBV27 to TRBJ2-7; a possible D gene is TRBD1 (5 bases). The germline V and J ends were trimmed by 0 bases and 7 bases, with 16 bases remaining between them. The CDR3 consists of 15 residues. CDR1 and CDR2 from the germline V gene are MNHEY and SMNVEV (reference sequence).

A single count supports this clone. The gene calls are TRBV7-2 and TRBJ1-2, with TRBD1 identical over 7 bases. V lost 7 bases to trimming and J lost 0 bases; unmatched junction nucleotides: 8. The germline V gene encodes CDR1 SGHTA and CDR2 FQGNSA. The CDR3 has 15 residues. The CDR3 reads CASTAGQFSNYGYTF. The CDR3 DNA is TGTGCCAGCACCGCGGGACAGTTCTCTAACTATGGCTACACCTTC. Full variable domain (missing parts from reference TRBV7-2 and TRBJ1-2): GAGVSQSPSNKVTEKGKDVELRCDPISGHTALYWYRQSLGQGLEFLIYFQGNSAPDKSGLPSDRFSAERTGGSVSTLTIQRTQQEDSAVYLCASTAGQFSNYGYTFGSGTRLTVV.

The J gene is TRBJ2-2, the V gene TRBV28; D may be TRBD2 (5 bases). The CDR3 extends over 14 amino acids. Trimming removed 2 bases from V and 4 bases from J, with 8 bases in between. The V gene's germline CDR1 is MDHEN and CDR2 SYDVKM. DNA of the CDR3: TGTGCCAGCAGTTTAGAGGGCGGCACCGGGGAGCTGTTTTTT. This translates into CASSLEGGTGELFF.

The rearrangement joins TRBV19 to TRBJ1-1; D is perhaps TRBD1 (5 bases). Germline V CDR1 and CDR2: LNHDA, SQIVND (reference sequence). This CDR3 has 14 residues. The V end lost 8 bases, the J end lost 4 bases, and 17 bases lay between the germline ends. CDR3 in amino acids: CASLLSTGRTEAFF. Here the CDR3 DNA reads TGTGCCAGTCTCCTCAGCACAGGACGCACTGAAGCTTTCTTT.

V is TRBV5-6 and J is TRBJ1-1; D is unresolved. V lost 0 bases and J 0 bases, leaving 9 bases between the germline ends. The V gene's germline CDR1 is SGHDT and CDR2 YYEEEE. CDR3 size: 15 residues. CDR3 sequence reads: CASSLVGVMNTEAFF. The CDR3 DNA reads as TGTGCCAGCAGCTTGGTCGGGGTTATGAACACTGAAGCTTTCTTT.

V and J are TRBV6-4 and TRBJ2-1; 7 nucleotides align to TRBD1. V dropped 6 bases and J dropped 5; count of bases not matched to a gene: 4. CDR1 MRHNA and CDR2 SNTAGT come from the germline V gene. CDR3 length equals 13 residues. The CDR3 is CASSVDRNNEQFF. The CDR3 region has the DNA TGTGCCAGCAGCGTGGACAGGAACAATGAGCAGTTCTTC.

V gene TRBV4-1 combines with J gene TRBJ2-5, with a tentative D call TRBD1 (5 bases). CDR3 size: 17 residues. The germline gives CDR1 MGHRA, CDR2 YSYEKL. The V and J ends lost 0 bases and 2 bases respectively, with 16 bases between them. CDR3 residues: CASSQDPAGPKQETQYF. In DNA, the CDR3 is TGCGCCAGCAGCCAAGATCCGGCAGGGCCTAAACAAGAGACCCAGTACTTC.

The rearrangement joins TRBV19 to TRBJ2-2; 7 bases map to TRBD1. The CDR3 consists of 15 residues. CDR1 is LNHDA and CDR2 is SQIVND in the germline V gene (reference sequence). The trim removed 4 bases at V and 2 bases at J, leaving 4 bases unmatched. The CDR3 region has the DNA TGTGCCAGTAGTACGGGACAGAGTAACACCGGGGAGCTGTTTTTT. It codes for CASSTGQSNTGELFF.

A few counts support this clone. The chain recombines TRBV7-2 with TRBJ2-7; 7 bases map to TRBD1. After removal of 5 bases from V and 2 bases from J, the junction contained 6 bases not matched to a gene. This CDR3 is 14 amino acids long. CDR1 is SGHTA and CDR2 is FQGNSA in the germline V gene. CDR3: CASSPRQGPYEQYF. CDR3 nucleotide sequence: TGTGCCAGCAGCCCTCGACAGGGCCCCTACGAGCAGTACTTC.

The chain carries TRBV28 and TRBJ2-7, with 8 nucleotides matching TRBD2. The junction had 17 bases not matched to a gene; V was cut back by 3 bases and J by 1 base. The CDR3 covers 19 residues. Germline CDR1 and CDR2: MDHEN and SYDVKM. CDR3 in DNA: TGTGCCAGCAGTTTCCCTCCCGTCGAGGTAGCGGGGATTTCCTACGAGCAGTACTTC. Its protein is CASSFPPVEVAGISYEQYF.

Comments on this clone: At one of its ends the junction is not consistent with the germline gene, which may arise from a read error. The chain uses TRBV19 and TRBJ2-5, with TRBD2 matching over 11 bases. CDR3 length: 17 residues. Germline V gene lookup returns CDR1 LNHDA and CDR2 SQIVND (reference sequence). This chain's CDR3 is CATSGILAGALQETQHF. CDR3 coding DNA: TGTGCCACCTCGGGGATACTAGCGGGGGCCCTTCAAGAGACCCAGCACTTC.

The chain links TRBV29-1 to TRBJ1-5, with a possible D match to TRBD1 (6 bases). CDR3 length equals 15 residues. The germline gives CDR1 SQVTM, CDR2 ANQGSEA. V lost 7 bases and J lost 5, with 21 bases in between. The DNA for the CDR3 is TGCAGCGCTGCGGAGGGGGGAGGGGGGGATCAGCCCCAGCATTTT. Translated, it gives CSAAEGGGGDQPQHF.

V gene TRBV7-8 combines with J gene TRBJ1-5, with D possibly being TRBD1 (6 bases). Germline CDR1 reads SGHVS; CDR2 reads FQNEAQ. V was cut by 5 bases and J by 7 bases, with 18 bases left in between. The CDR3 spans 15 residues. CDR3 loop: CASSEGRDTGQPQHF. CDR3 DNA sequence: TGTGCCAGCAGCGAGGGCCGGGACACGGGACAGCCCCAGCATTTT.

As regards this clone: In the same sample, other DNA sequences code for this CDR3. The V call is TRBV6-4, the J call TRBJ2-3, with TRBD2 identical over 7 bases. After removal of 0 bases from V and 3 bases from J, the junction contained 3 bases not matched to a gene. The CDR3 contains 15 residues. Germline loops: CDR1 MRHNA, CDR2 SNTAGT. As DNA, the CDR3 is TGTGCCAGCAGTGACTCGGGCGGGGGAACAGATACGCAGTATTTT. Translated: CASSDSGGGTDTQYF.

The chain combines TRBV6-1 with TRBJ1-1; the D gene is possibly TRBD1 (5 bases). Germline lookup yields CDR1 MNHNS and CDR2 SASEGT. V lost 2 bases and J lost 3, with 13 bases in between. CDR3 size: 15 residues. DNA of the CDR3: TGTGCCAGCAGTGAAAAGAACAGGAAGGACACTGAAGCTTTCTTT. Translation gives CASSEKNRKDTEAFF.

Here the CDR3 reads CASSPLLGTPGANVLTF. The CDR3 DNA sequence: TGTGCCAGCTCACCACTACTGGGGACTCCCGGGGCCAACGTCCTGACTTTC. V gene TRBV18 combines with J gene TRBJ2-6; D is possibly TRBD2 (6 bases). Germline CDR1 reads KGHSH; CDR2 reads LQKENI. The CDR3 consists of 17 residues. The V gene lost 1 base and the J gene lost 4 bases, with 14 bases spanning the gap.

This chain uses TRBV28 with TRBJ2-7, with 9 bases lining up with TRBD2. J gave up 3 bases and V 8 bases, and 8 bases lay outside the gene matches. This CDR3 contains 14 residues. CDR1 and CDR2 from the germline V gene are MDHEN and SYDVKM. The CDR3 DNA is TGTGCCAGCGGACAATTAGCGGGGGACTACGAGCAGTACTTC. Protein: CASGQLAGDYEQYF.

The chain combines TRBV10-3 with TRBJ1-1; TRBD1 aligns across 8 bases. V lost 4 bases and J lost 3; bases outside the gene matches: 4. Germline V gene sequence: CDR1 ENHRY, CDR2 SYGVKD. The CDR3 spans 14 residues. CDR3: CAISGEQGDTEAFF. Written as DNA, the CDR3 is TGTGCCATCAGTGGGGAACAGGGGGACACTGAAGCTTTCTTT.

This sequence joins TRBV5-1 and TRBJ2-1, with a tentative D call TRBD1 (5 bases). The germline V gene has CDR1 SGHRS and CDR2 YFSETQ. This CDR3 contains 15 residues. Trimming took off 2 bases at V and 2 bases at J, with 11 bases between the two ends. Here the CDR3 DNA reads TGCGCCAGCAGCTTCAGCCAGGGCACCTACAATGAGCAGTTCTTC. This gives the protein CASSFSQGTYNEQFF.

This rearrangement joins TRBV7-3 to TRBJ2-1; D perhaps matches TRBD2 (6 bases). This CDR3 comprises 15 residues. The germline gives CDR1 SGHTA, CDR2 FQGTGA. V was trimmed by 4 bases and J by 8 bases, leaving 18 bases between them. The CDR3 nucleotides read TGTGCCAGCAGCTCATCCGGGGACTTAGTCTATGAGCAGTTCTTC. The encoded protein is CASSSSGDLVYEQFF.

This clone has only a few counts. The chain employs TRBV2 and TRBJ2-1; possible D gene TRBD1, 7 bases. Germline loops: CDR1 SNHLY, CDR2 FYNNEI. This CDR3 has 14 amino acids. V shed 5 bases and J shed 7 bases, with 15 bases lying between them. The CDR3 region has the DNA TGTGCCAGCAGTCCCCGGAGGGGGCCGAATGAGCAGTTCTTC. This translates into CASSPRRGPNEQFF.

The rearrangement uses TRBV2 and TRBJ2-5; tentatively, D is TRBD2 (6 bases). This CDR3 spans 14 amino acids. Germline loops: CDR1 SNHLY, CDR2 FYNNEI. The V gene lost 6 bases and the J gene lost 5 bases, with 16 bases spanning the gap. The CDR3 is CASSGGYAGETQYF. The CDR3 DNA follows: TGTGCCAGCAGCGGAGGGTATGCGGGGGAGACCCAGTACTTC.

This CDR3 reads CASSSGTVSTDTQYF. The CDR3 coding sequence is TGTGCCAGCAGCTCCGGGACTGTTAGCACAGATACGCAGTATTTT. The V call is TRBV7-9, the J call TRBJ2-3; D might be TRBD2 (6 bases). The CDR3 extends over 15 amino acids. With 4 bases removed from V and 0 bases from J, the gap between germline ends came to 11 bases. The germline V gene encodes CDR1 SEHNR and CDR2 FQNEAQ (reference sequence).

This clone was seen only a few times. The V gene is TRBV15, the J gene TRBJ2-1; 12 positions agree with TRBD2. J gave up 7 bases and V 4 bases, and 2 bases lay outside the gene matches. The CDR3 is made up of 14 amino acids. Germline CDR1 reads LNHNV; CDR2 reads YYDKDF (reference sequence). The CDR3 DNA follows: TGTGCCACCAGCACCGGACTAGCGGGGAATGAGCAGTTCTTC. Amino acids: CATSTGLAGNEQFF.

The genes are TRBV4-1 and TRBJ1-4; D is perhaps TRBD1 (6 bases). V lost 2 bases and J 8 bases, leaving 15 bases between the germline ends. CDR3 size: 15 residues. Germline loops: CDR1 MGHRA, CDR2 YSYEKL. For the CDR3, the DNA is TGCGCCAGCAGCCAACGTCAGGGGATCGGAGAAAAACTGTTTTTT. Amino acids: CASSQRQGIGEKLFF.

The chain couples TRBV27 to TRBJ2-7; weak D call: TRBD2 (6 bases). CDR1 and CDR2 (germline): MNHEY, SMNVEV (reference sequence). This CDR3 region has 14 residues. V lost 1 base, J lost 1 base, and 8 bases lay in between. CDR3: CASSLYGGSYEQYF. CDR3 in DNA: TGTGCCAGCAGTTTATACGGGGGATCCTACGAGCAGTACTTC.

The rearrangement uses TRBV5-1 and TRBJ2-5; the D gene is possibly TRBD2 (6 bases). V was shortened by 0 bases and J by 2 bases, with 8 bases between the two germline ends. The CDR3 covers 14 residues. CDR1 SGHRS and CDR2 YFSETQ come from the germline V gene. The CDR3, as DNA: TGCGCCAGCAGCTTGGATGGGACTCAAGAGACCCAGTACTTC. It specifies CASSLDGTQETQYF. Complete variable domain (other parts from reference TRBV5-1 and TRBJ2-5): KAGVTQTPRYLIKTRGQQVTLSCSPISGHRSVSWYQQTPGQGLQFLFEYFSETQRNKGNFPGRFSGRQFSNSRSEMNVSTLELGDSALYLCASSLDGTQETQYFGPGTRLLVL.